Each of the 10 T cell receptor beta chains below was sequenced from the same sample in a study of CD8+CD57+ T cells in acquired aplastic anemia. Genomic DNA acted as the template from which TCR beta VDJ combination and CDR3 sequence profiling were carried out. TCRdb fed the reads into MiXCR, producing one record per CDR3 protein. The profile covers 250,000 or so distinct CDR3 sequences, with roughly half appearing a single time and 7.8% taken by the ten largest. Patients chosen for sequencing had shown CD8+CD57+ cell expansion by flow cytometry. Sequencing was carried out using sorted CD4+, CD8+, or CD8+CD57+ T cells (not recorded which) from PBMCs. These receptors came from a human donor with aplastic anemia.

This clonotype came up many times. This chain joins TRBV6-6 and TRBJ1-5; maybe TRBD1 (5 bases). V was clipped by 2 bases and J by 4 bases, with 9 bases between them. The germline V gene has CDR1 MNHNY and CDR2 SVGAGI (reference sequence). This CDR3 spans 14 amino acids. The CDR3 loop reads CASSYPQGNQPQHF. CDR3 coding DNA: TGTGCCAGCAGTTACCCTCAGGGTAATCAGCCCCAGCATTTT.

As for this clonotype: A much larger clone differs from this one at a single base, so this may be a read error. The chain has TRBV9 and TRBJ2-1; TRBD2 matches at 9 bases. This CDR3 is 17 amino acids long. CDR1 and CDR2 (germline): SGDLS, YYNGEE. The CDR3 here is CASSVTGGGRAGNEQSF. In nucleotides, the CDR3 is TGTGCCAGCAGCGTCACGGGGGGCGGGAGGGCCGGGAATGAGCAGTCCTTC.

The chain uses TRBV9 and TRBJ1-2, with 9 positions matching TRBD1. The V and J ends lost 4 bases and 3 bases, in that order; junction bases with no gene match: 7. Germline V gene lookup returns CDR1 SGDLS and CDR2 YYNGEE. The CDR3 is 15 residues long. The CDR3 DNA follows: TGTGCCAGCAGCAGCAAGGGACAGGGACACTATGGCTACACCTTC. Its translation: CASSSKGQGHYGYTF.

This clonotype was seen many times. The chain recombines TRBV2 with TRBJ2-1, with D tentatively TRBD2 (5 bases). The CDR3 covers 14 residues. Per germline, CDR1 SNHLY and CDR2 FYNNEI. V was cut by 3 bases and J by 5 bases, with 11 bases left in between. DNA of the CDR3: TGTGCCAGCAGTGAGGGTTCAGCGGACAATGAGCAGTTCTTC. It translates to CASSEGSADNEQFF.

This CDR3 is CASTKGGNLETQYF. As DNA, the CDR3 is TGTGCCAGCACCAAGGGAGGGAATTTGGAGACCCAGTACTTC. The V call is TRBV11-3, the J call TRBJ2-5, with 7 bases lining up with TRBD2. The V and J ends lost 7 bases and 5 bases, in that order; junction bases with no gene match: 10. The CDR3 has 14 amino acids. Germline-derived CDR1 and CDR2 are SGHNT and YENEEA.

The rearrangement joins TRBV20-1 to TRBJ2-5; possible D gene TRBD1, 6 bases. With 3 bases removed from V and 6 bases from J, the gap between germline ends came to 8 bases. This CDR3 comprises 11 residues. Germline V CDR1 and CDR2: DFQATT, SNEGSKA (reference sequence). CDR3 bases: TGCAGTGCTAGGGACAGCCAGACCCAGTACTTC. It translates to CSARDSQTQYF.

The table lists this clonotype with a few counts. V gene TRBV12-5 combines with J gene TRBJ2-5; maybe TRBD2 (5 bases). CDR3 length equals 15 residues. Germline CDR1 is LGHNT and CDR2 is FRNRAP. V gave up 6 bases and J gave up 0 bases, with 14 bases separating them. Here the CDR3 reads CASGPSPGNQETQYF. The CDR3 DNA reads TGTGCTAGTGGACCTTCACCGGGGAACCAAGAGACCCAGTACTTC.

The chain carries TRBV30 and TRBJ2-2; a weak D match, TRBD2 (6 bases). Germline assignment: CDR1 GTSNPN and CDR2 SVGIG (reference sequence). The CDR3 consists of 12 residues. Trimming left V 8 bases short and J 6 bases short, with 13 bases between. The CDR3: CASYGTSGELFF. For the CDR3, the DNA is TGTGCCAGCTACGGGACTTCCGGGGAGCTGTTTTTT.

The genes are TRBV9 and TRBJ1-1; D call uncertain. The CDR3 consists of 13 residues. Trimming removed 0 bases at V and 9 bases at J, with 12 bases between. The germline gives CDR1 SGDLS, CDR2 YYNGEE. CDR3 DNA sequence: TGTGCCAGCAGCGTAGAGAGGGAATCAAAAGCTTTCTTT. Protein sequence: CASSVERESKAFF. Filled out from reference TRBV9 and TRBJ1-1, the complete variable domain reads DSGVTQTPKHLITATGQRVTLRCSPRSGDLSVYWYQQSLDQGLQFLIQYYNGEERAKGNILERFSAQQFPDLHSELNLSSLELGDSALYFCASSVERESKAFFGQGTRLTVV.

This clonotype was seen a few times. The chain links TRBV15 to TRBJ2-1; D possibly corresponds to TRBD1 (5 bases). Trimming removed 0 bases at V and 5 bases at J, with 17 bases between. The CDR3 is 17 amino acids. Germline V gene sequence: CDR1 LNHNV, CDR2 YYDKDF (reference sequence). CDR3 DNA sequence: TGTGCCACCAGCAGAGATAAGGGGTTAGGTGGACACAATGAGCAGTTCTTC. The encoded protein is CATSRDKGLGGHNEQFF.